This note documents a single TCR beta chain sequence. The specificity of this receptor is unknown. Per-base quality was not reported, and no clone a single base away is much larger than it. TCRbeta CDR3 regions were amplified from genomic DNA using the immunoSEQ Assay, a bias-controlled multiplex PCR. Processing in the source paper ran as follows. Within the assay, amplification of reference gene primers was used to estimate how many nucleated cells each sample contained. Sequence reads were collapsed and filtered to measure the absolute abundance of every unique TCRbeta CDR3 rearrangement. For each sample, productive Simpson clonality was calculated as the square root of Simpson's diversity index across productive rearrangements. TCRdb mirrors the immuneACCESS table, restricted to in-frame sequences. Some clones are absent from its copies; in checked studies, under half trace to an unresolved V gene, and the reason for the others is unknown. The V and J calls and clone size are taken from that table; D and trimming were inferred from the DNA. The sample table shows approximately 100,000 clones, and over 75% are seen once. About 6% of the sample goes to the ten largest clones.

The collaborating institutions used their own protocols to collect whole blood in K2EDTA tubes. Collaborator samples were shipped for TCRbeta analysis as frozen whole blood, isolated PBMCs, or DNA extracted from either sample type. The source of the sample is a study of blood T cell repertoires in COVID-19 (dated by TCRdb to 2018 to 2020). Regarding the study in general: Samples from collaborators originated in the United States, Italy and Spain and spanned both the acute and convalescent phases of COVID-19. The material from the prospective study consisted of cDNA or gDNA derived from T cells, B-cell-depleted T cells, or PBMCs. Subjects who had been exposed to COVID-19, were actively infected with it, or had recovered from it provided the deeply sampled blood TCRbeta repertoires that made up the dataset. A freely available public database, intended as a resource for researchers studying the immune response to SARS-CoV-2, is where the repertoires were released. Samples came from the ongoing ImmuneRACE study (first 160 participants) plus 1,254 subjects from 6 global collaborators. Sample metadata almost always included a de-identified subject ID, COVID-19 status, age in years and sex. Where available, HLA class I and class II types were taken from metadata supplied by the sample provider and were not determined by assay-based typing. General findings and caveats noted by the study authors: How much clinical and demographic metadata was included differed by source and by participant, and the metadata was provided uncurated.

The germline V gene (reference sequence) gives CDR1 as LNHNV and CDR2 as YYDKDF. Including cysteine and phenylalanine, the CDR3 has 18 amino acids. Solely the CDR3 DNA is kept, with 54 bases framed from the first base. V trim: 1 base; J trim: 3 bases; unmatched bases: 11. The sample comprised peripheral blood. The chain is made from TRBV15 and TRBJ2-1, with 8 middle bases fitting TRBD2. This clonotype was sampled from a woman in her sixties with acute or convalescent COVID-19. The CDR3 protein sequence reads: CATSRAPSHGTSYNEQFF. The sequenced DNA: TGTGCCACCAGCAGAGCCCCCTCCCACGGGACTAGCTACAATGAGCAGTTCTTC.